The clone carrying this TCR beta chain was counted a few times. No antigen is known for it. TCRdb processed the 5' RACE reads anew with MiXCR; each CDR3 protein has one entry. This table holds tens of thousands of distinct CDR3 sequences, 9.5% to 11% found once. Germline trimming cut 1 base from V and 2 bases from J; bases unmatched to any gene: 13. The CDR3 runs 17 residues. Looked up from germline, CDR1 is DFQATT and CDR2 is SNEGSKA (reference sequence). This specimen comes from a study of CD8 T cells in ankylosing spondylitis. General study findings and limits: Significant enrichment of disease-linked clones was reportedly seen in matched ankylosing spondylitis synovial fluid.

The chain has TRBV20-1 and TRBJ1-1; 7 nucleotides agree with TRBD1. Sequencing was done on a sample of blood, either unsorted or a sorted T cell fraction (not recorded which). The sequence derives from a male donor with ankylosing spondylitis or in good health (not recorded which). Written as DNA, the CDR3 is TGCAGTGCTAGAGTACCCCGACGTACAGGGGCAAACACTGAAGCTTTCTTT. This sequence encodes CSARVPRRTGANTEAFF.